The 17 T cell receptor beta chains below all came from one sample that was sequenced in a study of beta chain features in type 1 diabetes. Expressed TCRB transcripts were sequenced because the entire RNA isolate underwent reverse transcription. Clones were sequenced by immunoSEQ multiplex PCR, and TCRdb holds only the in-frame ones, with some missing. The sample includes over 500,000 clones, 15% of them seen just once. Sequenced input: naive CD4+ T cells from blood. The receptors stem from a young man in good health.

The chain recombines TRBV27 with TRBJ1-6, with TRBD1 matching 9 bases. This CDR3 contains 15 residues. The V gene's germline CDR1 is MNHEY and CDR2 SMNVEV (reference sequence). J gave up 9 bases and V 5 bases, and 8 bases lay outside the gene matches. The DNA for the CDR3 is TGTGCCAGCAGTCCGCGGGACAGGGTTGGTTCACCCCTCCACTTT. Translation: CASSPRDRVGSPLHF.

This clone showed up just a few times. The chain couples TRBV18 to TRBJ1-1; 8 bases are shared with TRBD1. The CDR3 sequence is 14 residues long. Germline values: CDR1 KGHSH, CDR2 LQKENI. J was trimmed by 5 bases and V by 4 bases; bases with no gene match: 6. CDR3 region: CASSHPTGGTEAFF. In DNA, the CDR3 is TGTGCCAGCTCACATCCTACAGGGGGTACTGAAGCTTTCTTT.

This clone was seen more than once but under ten times. The gene calls are TRBV7-3 and TRBJ2-3, with unresolved D. V was shortened by 2 bases and J by 0 bases, with 15 bases between the two germline ends. The V gene's germline CDR1 is SGHTA and CDR2 FQGTGA. The CDR3 totals 17 residues. CDR3 protein: CASSLVSSRASTDTQYF. Here the CDR3 DNA reads TGTGCCAGCAGCTTAGTCAGCAGCCGAGCTAGCACAGATACGCAGTATTTT.

The V gene is TRBV18, the J gene TRBJ2-3, with 11 bases identical to TRBD2. With 0 bases clipped from V and 2 bases from J, the junction kept 4 bases outside the gene matches. Germline V CDR1 and CDR2: KGHSH, LQKENI. This CDR3 contains 17 residues. The CDR3 DNA reads TGTGCCAGCTCACCACCGATAGCGGGAGGGTCCACAGATACGCAGTATTTT. Amino acid sequence: CASSPPIAGGSTDTQYF.

The chain carries TRBV7-2 and TRBJ2-2; D is unresolved. V shed 1 base and J shed 7 bases, with 10 bases lying between them. Germline assignment: CDR1 SGHTA and CDR2 FQGNSA. The CDR3 loop spans 14 amino acids. The CDR3 nucleotides read TGTGCCAGCAGCTTAGGCGGCGGAATCGGGGAGCTGTTTTTT. It yields the protein CASSLGGGIGELFF. Complete variable domain (other parts from reference TRBV7-2 and TRBJ2-2): GAGVSQSPSNKVTEKGKDVELRCDPISGHTALYWYRQSLGQGLEFLIYFQGNSAPDKSGLPSDRFSAERTGGSVSTLTIQRTQQEDSAVYLCASSLGGGIGELFFGEGSRLTVL.

The chain combines TRBV2 with TRBJ2-5; 8 bases are a match to TRBD1. From germline, CDR1 is SNHLY and CDR2 FYNNEI. The CDR3 runs 15 residues. Trimming cost V 7 bases and J 1 base; bases outside gene matches: 8. CDR3 loop: CASTRQGTIQETQYF. The CDR3 DNA sequence: TGTGCCAGCACCAGACAGGGGACAATCCAAGAGACCCAGTACTTC.

This clone was detected a few times. This chain joins TRBV7-3 and TRBJ1-6; D remains ambiguous. The V end lost 0 bases, the J end lost 6 bases, and 6 bases lay between the germline ends. The CDR3 consists of 14 residues. Germline CDR1 SGHTA, CDR2 FQGTGA. The CDR3 loop is CASSLTGANSPLHF. The CDR3 region has the DNA TGTGCCAGCAGCTTAACGGGAGCTAATTCACCCCTCCACTTT.

This chain connects TRBV4-2 to TRBJ1-4; D is unclear. Trimming took off 5 bases at V and 7 bases at J, with 17 bases between the two ends. The CDR3 has 15 residues. Germline V gene lookup returns CDR1 LGHNA and CDR2 YNFKEQ. CDR3 loop: CASSGLPTIGEKLFF. In nucleotides, the CDR3 is TGTGCCAGCAGCGGCCTTCCCACAATAGGTGAAAAACTGTTTTTT.

The chain carries TRBV5-1 and TRBJ1-2; D is perhaps TRBD1 (6 bases). This CDR3 is 14 amino acids long. Germline CDR1 is SGHRS and CDR2 is YFSETQ. Trimming left V 1 base short and J 2 bases short, with 9 bases between. Here the CDR3 DNA reads TGCGCCAGCAGCTTGTCGCAGGGGAACTATGGCTACACCTTC. The encoded protein is CASSLSQGNYGYTF.

A word on this clone: Additional DNA sequences in this sample encode the identical CDR3. The chain couples TRBV6-6 to TRBJ1-1; 9 positions match TRBD1. V shed 3 bases and J 5 bases; nucleotides not matched to a gene: 7. The CDR3 sequence is 15 residues long. CDR1 and CDR2 (germline): MNHNY, SVGAGI (reference sequence). The CDR3 protein is CASSYPGQGGTEAFF. Here the CDR3 DNA reads TGTGCCAGCAGTTATCCGGGACAGGGTGGTACTGAAGCTTTCTTT.

V usage is TRBV9 and J usage is TRBJ1-5, with a tentative D call TRBD1 (5 bases). V dropped 2 bases and J dropped 2 bases, with 11 bases sitting between them. Germline assignment: CDR1 SGDLS and CDR2 YYNGEE. This CDR3 comprises 15 residues. In nucleotides, the CDR3 is TGTGCCAGCAGCGTCGGACATTGGGGCAATCAGCCCCAGCATTTT. Translating gives CASSVGHWGNQPQHF. Filled out from reference TRBV9 and TRBJ1-5, the complete variable domain reads DSGVTQTPKHLITATGQRVTLRCSPRSGDLSVYWYQQSLDQGLQFLIQYYNGEERAKGNILERFSAQQFPDLHSELNLSSLELGDSALYFCASSVGHWGNQPQHFGDGTRLSIL.

The V and J genes are TRBV2 and TRBJ2-1; 7 positions match TRBD2. The CDR3 has 14 residues. The J segment lost 8 bases and the V segment lost 5 bases, leaving 9 bases of the junction unmatched. Germline assignment: CDR1 SNHLY and CDR2 FYNNEI. Here the CDR3 reads CASSRQLASDEQFF. DNA for the CDR3: TGTGCCAGCAGTCGGCAACTAGCGTCCGATGAGCAGTTCTTC.

This clone appeared a few times. The rearrangement joins TRBV2 to TRBJ2-2; D might be TRBD2 (6 bases). CDR1 is SNHLY, CDR2 FYNNEI, per germline. Trimming took off 11 bases at V and 4 bases at J, with 8 bases between the two ends. This CDR3 region has 11 residues. CDR3 sequence (DNA): TGTGCCGGAGCGGGCACCGGGGAGCTGTTTTTT. Protein: CAGAGTGELFF. Together with reference TRBV2 and TRBJ2-2, the CDR3 gives the full variable domain: EPEVTQTPSHQVTQMGQEVILRCVPISNHLYFYWYRQILGQKVEFLVSFYNNEISEKSEIFDDQFSVERPDGSNFTLKIRSTKLEDSAMYFCAGAGTGELFFGEGSRLTVL.

This clone was seen a few times. The rearrangement uses TRBV25-1 and TRBJ1-4; the D gene is possibly TRBD1 (5 bases). V shed 5 bases and J shed 8 bases, with 12 bases lying between them. Per germline, CDR1 MGHDK and CDR2 SYGVNS. The CDR3 runs to 13 residues. CDR3 coding DNA: TGTGCCAGCAGTCCGAGACAGTCAGAAAAACTGTTTTTT. Protein: CASSPRQSEKLFF.

The J gene is TRBJ1-1, the V gene TRBV11-2; no reliable D call. The germline gives CDR1 SGHAT, CDR2 FQNNGV. The CDR3 contains 12 residues. V dropped 8 bases and J dropped 0 bases, with 7 bases sitting between them. The CDR3 coding sequence is TGTGCCAGCGGCCCAATGAACACTGAAGCTTTCTTT. Protein: CASGPMNTEAFF.

Only a few counts were recorded for this clone. The rearrangement joins TRBV7-2 to TRBJ2-2; 11 bases are shared with TRBD1. The germline CDR1 and CDR2 sequences are SGHTA and FQGNSA. V dropped 6 bases and J dropped 1; count of bases not matched to a gene: 7. The CDR3 loop spans 17 amino acids. In DNA, the CDR3 is TGTGCCAGCAGATCTGGGACAGGGGGTTTGAACACCGGGGAGCTGTTTTTT. Protein product: CASRSGTGGLNTGELFF.

V and J are TRBV7-2 and TRBJ1-2; D is uncertain. From germline, CDR1 is SGHTA and CDR2 FQGNSA. The CDR3 sequence is 15 residues long. Trimming removed 3 bases at V and 8 bases at J, with 19 bases between. CDR3 DNA sequence: TGTGCCAGCAGCTTTCGGAGCTCTATAGGAGGCGGCTACACCTTC. Translation: CASSFRSSIGGGYTF.